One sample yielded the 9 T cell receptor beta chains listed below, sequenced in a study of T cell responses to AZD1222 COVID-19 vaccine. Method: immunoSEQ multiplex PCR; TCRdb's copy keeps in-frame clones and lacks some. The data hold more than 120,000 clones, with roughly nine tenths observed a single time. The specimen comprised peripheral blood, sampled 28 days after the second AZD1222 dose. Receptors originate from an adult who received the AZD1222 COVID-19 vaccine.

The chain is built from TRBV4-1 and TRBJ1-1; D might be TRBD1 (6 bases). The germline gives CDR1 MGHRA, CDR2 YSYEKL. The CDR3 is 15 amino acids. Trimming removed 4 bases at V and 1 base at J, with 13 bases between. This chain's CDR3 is CASSLSGEANTEAFF. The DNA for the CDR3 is TGCGCCAGCAGCCTCTCAGGGGAGGCGAACACTGAAGCTTTCTTT.

CDR3 in amino acids: CASSIDRGVYGYTF. The CDR3 DNA reads as TGTGCCAGCAGCATTGACAGGGGCGTCTATGGCTACACCTTC. This chain connects TRBV5-6 to TRBJ1-2; 8 nucleotides agree with TRBD1. CDR1 and CDR2 (germline): SGHDT, YYEEEE. The CDR3 is made up of 14 amino acids. The V gene end was trimmed by 4 bases and the J gene end by 4 bases; junction bases not matched to a gene: 6.

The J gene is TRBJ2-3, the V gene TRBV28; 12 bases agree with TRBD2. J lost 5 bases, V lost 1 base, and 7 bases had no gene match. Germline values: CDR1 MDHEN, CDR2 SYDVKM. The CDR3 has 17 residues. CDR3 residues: CASSLFASGRAIDTQYF. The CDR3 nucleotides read TGTGCCAGCAGTTTATTTGCTAGCGGGAGGGCCATAGATACGCAGTATTTT.

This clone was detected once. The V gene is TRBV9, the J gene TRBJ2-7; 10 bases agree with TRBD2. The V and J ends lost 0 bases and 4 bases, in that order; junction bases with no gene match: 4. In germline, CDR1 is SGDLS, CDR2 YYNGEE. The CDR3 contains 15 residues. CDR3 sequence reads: CASSVGLAGAYEQYF. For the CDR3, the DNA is TGTGCCAGCAGCGTAGGGCTAGCGGGAGCATACGAGCAGTACTTC.

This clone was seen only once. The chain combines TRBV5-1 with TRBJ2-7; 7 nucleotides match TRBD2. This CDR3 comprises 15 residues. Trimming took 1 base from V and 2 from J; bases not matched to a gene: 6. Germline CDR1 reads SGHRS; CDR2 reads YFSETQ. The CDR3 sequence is CASSLRGDYTYEQYF. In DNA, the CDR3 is TGCGCCAGCAGCTTGCGGGGGGATTATACCTACGAGCAGTACTTC.

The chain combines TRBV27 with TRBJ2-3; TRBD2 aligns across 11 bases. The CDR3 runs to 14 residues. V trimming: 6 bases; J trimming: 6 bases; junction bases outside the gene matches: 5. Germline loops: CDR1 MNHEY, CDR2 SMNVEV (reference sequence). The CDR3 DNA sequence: TGTGCCAGCAGACTAGCGGGAGCCTCCGATACGCAGTATTTT. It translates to CASRLAGASDTQYF.

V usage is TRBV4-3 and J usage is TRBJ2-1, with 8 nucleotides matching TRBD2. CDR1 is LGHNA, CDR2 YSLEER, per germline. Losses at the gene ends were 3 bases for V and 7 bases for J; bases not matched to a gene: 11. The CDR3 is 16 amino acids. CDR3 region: CASSHHGRVYQNEQFF. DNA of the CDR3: TGCGCCAGCAGCCATCACGGGAGGGTCTACCAAAATGAGCAGTTCTTC.

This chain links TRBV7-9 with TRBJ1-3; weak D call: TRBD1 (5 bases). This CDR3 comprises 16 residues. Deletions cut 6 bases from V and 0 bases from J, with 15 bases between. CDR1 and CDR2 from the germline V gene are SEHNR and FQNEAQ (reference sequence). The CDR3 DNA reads TGTGCCAGCAGTCCCCCGGGACGGAGCTCTGGAAACACCATATATTTT. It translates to CASSPPGRSSGNTIYF.

This CDR3 reads CASSLQGSNEKLFF. DNA of the CDR3: TGTGCCAGCAGCCTACAGGGTTCTAATGAAAAACTGTTTTTT. The chain is built from TRBV9 and TRBJ1-4; possible D gene TRBD1, 6 bases. Trimming cost V 4 bases and J 3 bases, with 10 bases left between them. The CDR3 contains 14 residues. Germline V gene data show CDR1 as SGDLS and CDR2 as YYNGEE.